This entry lists 9 T cell receptor beta chains sequenced from one sample in a study of blood T cell repertoires in COVID-19. Only in-frame clones appear in the TCRdb table, and some are missing; sequencing was by immunoSEQ multiplex PCR. The sample shows almost 55,000 clones, less than 95% of them seen only once. Sequenced sample: peripheral blood. The receptors stem from a woman between 40 and 50 years old with active COVID-19.

The rearrangement joins TRBV7-8 to TRBJ1-5; unclear D gene. Trimming pared 1 base from V and 0 bases from J, leaving 16 bases between. The length of the CDR3 is 18 residues. Germline CDR1 reads SGHVS; CDR2 reads FQNEAQ. The DNA for the CDR3 is TGTGCCAGCAGCTTAGTAGAGTGGGTTTGGGCTAGCAATCAGCCCCAGCATTTT. Protein: CASSLVEWVWASNQPQHF.

J is TRBJ1-3 and V is TRBV4-1; 11 bases agree with TRBD1. V gave up 3 bases and J gave up 2 bases; unmatched junction bases: 12. The CDR3 has 19 residues. Germline V gene sequence: CDR1 MGHRA, CDR2 YSYEKL. CDR3 region: CASSHPKVGQGVPGNTIYF. CDR3 DNA sequence: TGCGCCAGCAGCCACCCCAAAGTGGGACAGGGGGTTCCTGGAAACACCATATATTTT.

About this clone: The sample holds other DNA sequences that translate to the same CDR3. The chain couples TRBV18 to TRBJ1-5; possible D gene TRBD1, 6 bases. The CDR3 spans 13 residues. CDR1 is KGHSH and CDR2 is LQKENI in the germline V gene. Trimming shortened V by 2 bases and J by 7 bases, and 9 bases separated the two germline ends. As DNA, the CDR3 is TGTGCCAGCTCACCAGGGGGCGACCAGCCCCAGCATTTT. Its translation: CASSPGGDQPQHF.

The V gene is TRBV7-8, the J gene TRBJ1-5, with D unresolved. CDR1 SGHVS and CDR2 FQNEAQ come from the germline V gene. The V end was cut by 2 bases, the J end by 8 bases, with 16 bases between. The CDR3 is 15 residues long. The CDR3 spells CASSLSPENLEPQHF. The DNA for the CDR3 is TGTGCCAGCAGCTTATCCCCCGAGAACTTGGAGCCCCAGCATTTT.

The chain recombines TRBV23-1 with TRBJ1-2, with unresolved D. TRBV23-1 is labeled an ORF, and its function is uncertain. V was clipped by 10 bases and J by 3 bases, with 15 bases between them. This CDR3 has 13 amino acids. The CDR3 sequence: CATSRERDYGYTF. CDR3 nucleotide sequence: TGCGCCACCTCACGGGAAAGAGACTATGGCTACACCTTC.

A few counts support this clone. The J gene is TRBJ2-5, the V gene TRBV13; D is possibly TRBD1 (5 bases). Trimming left V 7 bases short and J 5 bases short, with 17 bases between. Looked up from germline, CDR1 is PRHDT and CDR2 is FYEKMQ (reference sequence). The CDR3 is 14 amino acids. DNA of the CDR3: TGTGCCAGCAAAAGAGCAGGGCGAAGGGAGACCCAGTACTTC. This codes for CASKRAGRRETQYF.

This chain links TRBV4-1 with TRBJ1-5; D gene uncertain. Trimming removed 0 bases at V and 1 base at J, with 22 bases between. The germline gives CDR1 MGHRA, CDR2 YSYEKL. This CDR3 contains 20 residues. CDR3 in DNA: TGCGCCAGCAGCCAAGATTGGCTTAGGAGCCGAATACCCAGCAATCAGCCCCAGCATTTT. It encodes CASSQDWLRSRIPSNQPQHF.

V and J are TRBV10-3 and TRBJ2-3, with TRBD1 identical over 7 bases. Germline loops: CDR1 ENHRY, CDR2 SYGVKD. The length of the CDR3 is 16 residues. Trimming took 2 bases from V and 4 from J; bases not matched to a gene: 9. The CDR3 protein is CAISEEGAQKADTQYF. CDR3 sequence (DNA): TGTGCCATCAGTGAGGAGGGGGCGCAGAAGGCAGATACGCAGTATTTT.

The gene calls are TRBV4-1 and TRBJ2-3; tentative D call: TRBD2 (5 bases). Per the germline V gene, CDR1 is MGHRA and CDR2 is YSYEKL. The CDR3 sequence is 15 residues long. V lost 4 bases to trimming and J lost 0 bases, with 11 bases between them. CDR3 region: CASSRGLFSTDTQYF. The CDR3 DNA reads as TGCGCCAGCAGCCGCGGGCTATTTAGCACAGATACGCAGTATTTT.